These T cell receptor beta chains were read from a single sample in a study of beta chain features in type 1 diabetes. Method: immunoSEQ multiplex PCR; TCRdb's copy keeps in-frame clones and lacks some. Of fewer than 900,000 clones detected, about a sixth appear once; the ten largest clones hold 0.02% to 0.025%. The specimen sequenced was naive CD4+ T cells from blood. The receptors originated from a woman in her late teens or twenties in good health. Both conserved end residues are part of each CDR3. Fields, in order: J gene, clone size, V gene, D gene, CDR3 protein, CDR3 DNA. A D gene is named only where the DNA matches it firmly. Not every row has a clone size; where given, it reads once, few, many or a size class.

j_gene: TRBJ2-1; abundance: .; v_gene: TRBV5-4; d_gene: TRBD2; CDR3aa: CASSLQAAAGRAWDEQFF; CDR3nt: TGTGCCAGCAGCCTCCAAGCTGCCGCAGGGAGGGCCTGGGATGAGCAGTTCTTC
j_gene: TRBJ2-7; abundance: few; v_gene: TRBV7-8; d_gene: TRBD2; CDR3aa: CASSLVGGGGYEQYF; CDR3nt: TGTGCCAGCAGCTTAGTCGGCGGGGGGGGCTACGAGCAGTACTTC
j_gene: TRBJ1-2; abundance: few; v_gene: TRBV5-8; d_gene: TRBD1; CDR3aa: CASSARQGWYGYTF; CDR3nt: TGTGCCAGCAGCGCCCGACAGGGCTGGTATGGCTACACCTTC
j_gene: TRBJ1-2; abundance: few; v_gene: TRBV20-1; d_gene: .; CDR3aa: CSATEVYGYTF; CDR3nt: TGCAGTGCCACCGAGGTCTATGGCTACACCTTC
j_gene: TRBJ1-1; abundance: .; v_gene: TRBV5-1; d_gene: .; CDR3aa: CASSLDWWENTEAFF; CDR3nt: TGCGCCAGCAGCTTGGATTGGTGGGAAAACACTGAAGCTTTCTTT
j_gene: TRBJ1-2; abundance: few; v_gene: TRBV2; d_gene: .; CDR3aa: CASSLEGSNYGYTF; CDR3nt: TGTGCCAGCAGCCTCGAGGGCTCTAACTATGGCTACACCTTC
j_gene: TRBJ2-1; abundance: few; v_gene: TRBV29-1; d_gene: .; CDR3aa: CSVARRDFYNEQFF; CDR3nt: TGCAGCGTTGCGCGCAGGGATTTCTACAATGAGCAGTTCTTC
j_gene: TRBJ1-3; abundance: few; v_gene: TRBV4-3; d_gene: .; CDR3aa: CASSQVSSGNTIYF; CDR3nt: TGCGCCAGCAGCCAAGTCAGCTCTGGAAACACCATATATTTT
j_gene: TRBJ2-2; abundance: few; v_gene: TRBV28; d_gene: TRBD2; CDR3aa: CASRAGGTSGTGELFF; CDR3nt: TGTGCCAGCAGGGCCGGCGGGACTAGCGGCACCGGGGAGCTGTTTTTT
j_gene: TRBJ2-1; abundance: few; v_gene: TRBV7-2; d_gene: TRBD2; CDR3aa: CASSLSGLEGAKQFF; CDR3nt: TGTGCCAGCAGCCTATCCGGACTAGAAGGAGCGAAGCAGTTCTTC
j_gene: TRBJ2-1; abundance: few; v_gene: TRBV5-4; d_gene: .; CDR3aa: CASSQGGISGSYNEQFF; CDR3nt: TGTGCCAGCAGCCAAGGGGGGATCAGTGGCTCCTACAATGAGCAGTTCTTC
j_gene: TRBJ2-1; abundance: .; v_gene: TRBV6-1; d_gene: TRBD2; CDR3aa: CASSGGGNYNEQFF; CDR3nt: TGTGCCAGCAGTGGGGGGGGAAACTACAATGAGCAGTTCTTC
j_gene: TRBJ2-6; abundance: few; v_gene: TRBV18; d_gene: TRBD1; CDR3aa: CASSPQGQGAAGANVLTF; CDR3nt: TGTGCCAGCTCACCGCAGGGACAGGGGGCGGCTGGGGCCAACGTCCTGACTTTC
j_gene: TRBJ2-7; abundance: .; v_gene: TRBV10-3; d_gene: .; CDR3aa: CAISERNEQYF; CDR3nt: TGTGCCATCAGTGAGCGTAACGAGCAGTACTTC
j_gene: TRBJ2-5; abundance: few; v_gene: TRBV5-1; d_gene: TRBD2; CDR3aa: CASSLGSGSIQETQYF; CDR3nt: TGCGCCAGCAGCTTAGGTAGCGGGAGTATCCAAGAGACCCAGTACTTC
j_gene: TRBJ2-1; abundance: .; v_gene: TRBV19; d_gene: TRBD2; CDR3aa: CASSVVAGGEQFF; CDR3nt: TGTGCCAGTAGTGTCGTAGCGGGAGGTGAGCAGTTCTTC
j_gene: TRBJ2-3; abundance: .; v_gene: TRBV15; d_gene: .; CDR3aa: CATPTGRRTDTQYF; CDR3nt: TGTGCGACCCCCACAGGGCGCCGCACAGATACGCAGTATTTT
j_gene: TRBJ2-1; abundance: .; v_gene: TRBV15; d_gene: TRBD2; CDR3aa: CATSGLAAYNEQFF; CDR3nt: TGTGCCACCAGCGGACTAGCGGCATACAATGAGCAGTTCTTC
j_gene: TRBJ2-7; abundance: few; v_gene: TRBV5-4; d_gene: .; CDR3aa: CASSPTERNEQYF; CDR3nt: TGTGCCAGCAGCCCAACGGAGCGGAACGAGCAGTACTTC
j_gene: TRBJ1-2; abundance: few; v_gene: TRBV5-6; d_gene: .; CDR3aa: CASSQRATYGYTF; CDR3nt: TGTGCCAGCAGCCAACGGGCCACCTATGGCTACACCTTC
j_gene: TRBJ2-2; abundance: .; v_gene: TRBV29-1; d_gene: .; CDR3aa: CSVGRNTGELFF; CDR3nt: TGCAGCGTTGGACGGAACACCGGGGAGCTGTTTTTT
j_gene: TRBJ2-2; abundance: .; v_gene: TRBV19; d_gene: TRBD1; CDR3aa: CASSAYRGPNTGELFF; CDR3nt: TGTGCCAGTAGTGCATACAGGGGCCCGAACACCGGGGAGCTGTTTTTT
j_gene: TRBJ2-2; abundance: .; v_gene: TRBV9; d_gene: .; CDR3aa: CASSGGTLNTGELFF; CDR3nt: TGTGCCAGCAGCGGCGGGACTCTCAACACCGGGGAGCTGTTTTTT
j_gene: TRBJ2-5; abundance: .; v_gene: TRBV5-1; d_gene: TRBD1; CDR3aa: CASSLGATTGNQETQYF; CDR3nt: TGCGCCAGCAGCTTGGGGGCCACGACAGGGAACCAAGAGACCCAGTACTTC
j_gene: TRBJ2-2; abundance: few; v_gene: TRBV13; d_gene: .; CDR3aa: CASSPRGRSTGELFF; CDR3nt: TGTGCCAGCAGCCCCCGAGGACGGAGCACCGGGGAGCTGTTTTTT
j_gene: TRBJ1-1; abundance: few; v_gene: TRBV2; d_gene: TRBD1; CDR3aa: CAGNRDRNTEAFF; CDR3nt: TGTGCCGGGAATCGGGACAGGAACACTGAAGCTTTCTTT
j_gene: TRBJ1-5; abundance: few; v_gene: TRBV5-1; d_gene: .; CDR3aa: CASRDQPQHF; CDR3nt: TGCGCCAGCAGAGATCAGCCCCAGCATTTT
j_gene: TRBJ2-1; abundance: few; v_gene: TRBV7-9; d_gene: .; CDR3aa: CASSPQWGLSSYNEQFF; CDR3nt: TGTGCCAGCAGCCCGCAATGGGGGCTGAGCTCCTACAATGAGCAGTTCTTC
j_gene: TRBJ2-6; abundance: few; v_gene: TRBV5-1; d_gene: .; CDR3aa: CASSPRQFSGANVLTF; CDR3nt: TGCGCCAGCAGCCCTCGGCAGTTCTCTGGGGCCAACGTCCTGACTTTC
j_gene: TRBJ2-2; abundance: .; v_gene: TRBV6-5; d_gene: .; CDR3aa: CASNIYTGELFF; CDR3nt: TGTGCCAGCAACATATACACCGGGGAGCTGTTTTTT
j_gene: TRBJ1-2; abundance: few; v_gene: TRBV28; d_gene: .; CDR3aa: CASSLGTINYGYTF; CDR3nt: TGTGCCAGCAGTTTAGGGACAATTAACTATGGCTACACCTTC
j_gene: TRBJ1-5; abundance: few; v_gene: TRBV7-8; d_gene: .; CDR3aa: CASSLDWQVGPYSNQPQHF; CDR3nt: TGTGCCAGCAGCTTAGATTGGCAGGTTGGCCCTTATAGCAATCAGCCCCAGCATTTT
j_gene: TRBJ2-2; abundance: few; v_gene: TRBV9; d_gene: TRBD2; CDR3aa: CASSTLAGLSQGELFF; CDR3nt: TGTGCCAGCAGCACCCTAGCGGGACTGTCCCAAGGGGAGCTGTTTTTT
j_gene: TRBJ2-3; abundance: .; v_gene: TRBV11-2; d_gene: .; CDR3aa: CASSLLSLTDTQYF; CDR3nt: TGTGCCAGCAGCCTCCTCAGCCTTACAGATACGCAGTATTTT
j_gene: TRBJ2-3; abundance: .; v_gene: TRBV9; d_gene: TRBD2; CDR3aa: CASSVGLAGEATDTQYF; CDR3nt: TGTGCCAGCAGCGTGGGACTAGCGGGAGAAGCGACAGATACGCAGTATTTT
j_gene: TRBJ2-2; abundance: few; v_gene: TRBV6-5; d_gene: .; CDR3aa: CASRNTGELFF; CDR3nt: TGTGCCAGCAGGAACACCGGGGAGCTGTTTTTT
j_gene: TRBJ2-2; abundance: .; v_gene: TRBV2; d_gene: TRBD2; CDR3aa: CASSLAGDYTGELFF; CDR3nt: TGTGCCAGCTCTTTAGCGGGAGACTACACCGGGGAGCTGTTTTTT
j_gene: TRBJ2-2; abundance: few; v_gene: TRBV12-5; d_gene: TRBD1; CDR3aa: CASGLGQGANTGELFF; CDR3nt: TGTGCTAGTGGTTTAGGGCAGGGGGCTAACACCGGGGAGCTGTTTTTT
j_gene: TRBJ2-7; abundance: .; v_gene: TRBV4-3; d_gene: TRBD2; CDR3aa: CASSQETSGRIYEQYF; CDR3nt: TGCGCCAGCAGCCAGGAGACTAGCGGGAGGATTTACGAGCAGTACTTC
j_gene: TRBJ1-1; abundance: .; v_gene: TRBV29-1; d_gene: .; CDR3aa: CSGLTFGGNTEAFF; CDR3nt: TGCAGCGGCCTGACCTTTGGGGGGAACACTGAAGCTTTCTTT
j_gene: TRBJ1-2; abundance: .; v_gene: TRBV5-1; d_gene: .; CDR3aa: CASSSLDSSNYGYTF; CDR3nt: TGTGCCAGCAGCTCCCTCGACAGCTCTAACTATGGCTACACCTTC
j_gene: TRBJ2-2; abundance: .; v_gene: TRBV5-1; d_gene: TRBD1; CDR3aa: CASTQPGQGDTGELFF; CDR3nt: TGCGCCAGCACCCAACCGGGACAGGGGGACACCGGGGAGCTGTTTTTT
j_gene: TRBJ1-5; abundance: .; v_gene: TRBV28; d_gene: .; CDR3aa: CASSLSNSNQPQHF; CDR3nt: TGTGCCAGCAGTTTATCGAACAGCAATCAGCCCCAGCATTTT
j_gene: TRBJ2-7; abundance: .; v_gene: TRBV7-2; d_gene: TRBD1; CDR3aa: CASIRAGTEGEQYF; CDR3nt: TGTGCCAGCATCCGAGCCGGGACAGAGGGCGAGCAGTACTTC
j_gene: TRBJ2-1; abundance: .; v_gene: TRBV7-2; d_gene: TRBD2; CDR3aa: CASSLKGGTSGNNEQFF; CDR3nt: TGTGCCAGCAGCTTAAAAGGGGGGACTAGCGGAAACAATGAGCAGTTCTTC
j_gene: TRBJ2-3; abundance: .; v_gene: TRBV28; d_gene: .; CDR3aa: CASSLGGLTDTQYF; CDR3nt: TGTGCCAGCAGTTTAGGGGGACTCACAGATACGCAGTATTTT
j_gene: TRBJ2-7; abundance: few; v_gene: TRBV7-9; d_gene: .; CDR3aa: CASSNRDNLYEQYF; CDR3nt: TGTGCCAGCAGCAACCGGGACAATCTCTACGAGCAGTACTTC
j_gene: TRBJ2-7; abundance: few; v_gene: TRBV5-5; d_gene: TRBD1; CDR3aa: CASSNMGQEGYEQYF; CDR3nt: TGTGCCAGCAGTAATATGGGACAGGAGGGATACGAGCAGTACTTC
j_gene: TRBJ2-1; abundance: .; v_gene: TRBV28; d_gene: .; CDR3aa: CASTSSNEQFF; CDR3nt: TGTGCCAGTACGAGCTCGAATGAGCAGTTCTTC
j_gene: TRBJ2-3; abundance: .; v_gene: TRBV2; d_gene: TRBD2; CDR3aa: CASFSGVAPFTQYF; CDR3nt: TGTGCCAGCTTTAGCGGGGTGGCGCCATTTACGCAGTATTTT
j_gene: TRBJ2-5; abundance: .; v_gene: TRBV7-9; d_gene: TRBD1; CDR3aa: CATGTDQETQYF; CDR3nt: TGTGCCACGGGGACAGATCAAGAGACCCAGTACTTC
j_gene: TRBJ2-1; abundance: few; v_gene: TRBV6-5; d_gene: TRBD2; CDR3aa: CASSYSARAGGYEQFF; CDR3nt: TGTGCCAGCAGTTACTCGGCCAGGGCGGGAGGATATGAGCAGTTCTTC
j_gene: TRBJ2-1; abundance: few; v_gene: TRBV14; d_gene: TRBD2; CDR3aa: CASSQRGSSYNEQFF; CDR3nt: TGTGCCAGCAGCCAGCGGGGGAGCTCCTACAATGAGCAGTTCTTC